The T cell receptor (beta chain) described here comes from a study of CD4+ T cells in melanoma. The study, taken as a whole, reports: Neoantigen-specific CD4+ T cells in melanoma reportedly had diverse differentiation states.

Profiled with immunoSEQ multiplex PCR; TCRdb holds only in-frame clones, not every one. The sample lists some 50,000 clones, 75% to 90% occurring once. A remark on this clone: Its antigen is unknown.

The CDR3 consists of 16 residues. The ends were cut back, 2 bases at V and 8 bases at J, with 18 bases in the middle. Germline CDR1 is MNHEY and CDR2 is SVGAGI. This sequence joins TRBV6-5 and TRBJ1-4; perhaps TRBD1 as D (6 bases). This receptor was taken from a human donor with melanoma. Sequencing was performed on peripheral blood. The CDR3 protein is CASSYRPGQRAEKLFF. The DNA of the CDR3 is TGTGCCAGCAGTTACCGCCCCGGACAGCGGGCCGAAAAACTGTTTTTT.